This T cell receptor (beta chain) was profiled in a study of cytomegalovirus exposure and HLA in healthy donors. Study conclusions and caveats: Around 18,000 TCR beta sequences were associated with HLA alleles at 0.05 false discovery rate in a later analysis. Among CMV-associated TCR beta chains, most appeared HLA-restricted in a later analysis. Later analysis placed DRB1 highest and HLA-C lowest in TCR association rates, which differed by HLA locus.

Germline loops: CDR1 SGHAT, CDR2 FQNNGV. There are 15 residues in the CDR3. V was trimmed by 0 bases and J by 1 base, leaving 9 bases between them. With regard to this clone: Its target is unknown.

The study ran its PCR with 60 Vbeta and 13 Jbeta primers. Some clones are missing from TCRdb's copy, which holds only in-frame ones; the method was immunoSEQ multiplex PCR. The sample lists 150,000 to 160,000 clones, about 85% occurring once. The sequencing sample was made of PBMCs. This sequence joins TRBV11-2 and TRBJ1-1, with D possibly being TRBD1 (6 bases). The receptor was derived from a man aged 25 to 45 in good health and CMV-seropositive. CDR3 DNA: TGTGCCAGCAGCTTAGATCAAGGGGGGAACACTGAAGCTTTCTTT. The encoded protein is CASSLDQGGNTEAFF. The full variable domain, rest sourced from reference TRBV11-2 and TRBJ1-1, is EAGVAQSPRYKIIEKRQSVAFWCNPISGHATLYWYQQILGQGPKLLIQFQNNGVVDDSQLPKDRFSAERLKGVDSTLKIQPAKLEDSAVYLCASSLDQGGNTEAFFGQGTRLTVV.